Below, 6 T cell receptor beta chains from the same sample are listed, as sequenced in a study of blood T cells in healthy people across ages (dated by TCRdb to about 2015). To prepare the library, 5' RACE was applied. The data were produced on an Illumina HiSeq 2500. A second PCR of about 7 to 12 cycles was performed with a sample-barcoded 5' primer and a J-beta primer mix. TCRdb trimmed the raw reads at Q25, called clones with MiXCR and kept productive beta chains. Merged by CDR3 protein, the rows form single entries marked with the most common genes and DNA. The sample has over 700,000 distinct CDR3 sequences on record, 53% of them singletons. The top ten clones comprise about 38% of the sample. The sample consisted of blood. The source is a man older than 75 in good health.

CDR3: CASSYWPGQPYEQYF. DNA of the CDR3: TGTGCCAGCAGTTACTGGCCGGGACAGCCCTACGAGCAGTACTTC. The chain joins TRBV6-5 to TRBJ2-7; TRBD1 agrees at 7 bases. The CDR3 loop spans 15 amino acids. CDR1 and CDR2 from the germline V gene are MNHEY and SVGAGI. V shed 1 base, J shed 2 bases, and the junction held 5 bases outside the gene matches.

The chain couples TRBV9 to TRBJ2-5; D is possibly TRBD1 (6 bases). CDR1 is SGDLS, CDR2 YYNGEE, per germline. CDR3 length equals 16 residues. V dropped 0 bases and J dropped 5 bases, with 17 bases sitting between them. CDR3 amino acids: CASSVGGDTASETQYF. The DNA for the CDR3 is TGTGCCAGCAGCGTAGGAGGGGACACAGCCTCGGAGACCCAGTACTTC.

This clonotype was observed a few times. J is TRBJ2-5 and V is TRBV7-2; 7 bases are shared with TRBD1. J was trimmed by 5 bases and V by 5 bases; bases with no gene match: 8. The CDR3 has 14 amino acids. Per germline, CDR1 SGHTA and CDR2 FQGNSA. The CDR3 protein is CASSRSTGLETQYF. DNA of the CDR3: TGTGCCAGCAGCCGATCGACAGGGCTCGAGACCCAGTACTTC.

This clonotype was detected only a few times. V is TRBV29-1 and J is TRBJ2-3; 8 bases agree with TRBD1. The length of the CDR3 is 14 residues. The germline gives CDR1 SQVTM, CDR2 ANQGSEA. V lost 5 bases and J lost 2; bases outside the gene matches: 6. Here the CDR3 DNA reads TGCAGCGTTATACCGGGACAGGCCACAGATACGCAGTATTTT. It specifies CSVIPGQATDTQYF.

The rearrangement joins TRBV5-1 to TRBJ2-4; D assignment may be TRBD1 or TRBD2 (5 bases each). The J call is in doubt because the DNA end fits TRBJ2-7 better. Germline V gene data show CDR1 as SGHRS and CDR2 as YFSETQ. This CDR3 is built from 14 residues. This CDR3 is CASSLGTVGYEQYF. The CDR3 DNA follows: TGCGCCAGCAGCTTAGGGACCGTCGGTTACGAGCAGTACTTC.

The CDR3 spells CSARDSRDTGTDTQYF. For the CDR3, the DNA is TGCAGTGCTAGAGATTCCAGGGACACCGGCACAGATACGCAGTATTTT. This chain connects TRBV20-1 to TRBJ2-3; the D gene is possibly TRBD1 (6 bases). The CDR3 is made up of 16 amino acids. CDR1 and CDR2 (germline): DFQATT, SNEGSKA (reference sequence). Trimming shortened V by 0 bases and J by 1 base, and 14 bases separated the two germline ends.